One T cell receptor beta chain is described in this entry. Germline CDR1 SGHNT, CDR2 YENEEA. Trimming cost V 5 bases and J 6 bases, with 17 bases left between them. The CDR3 totals 15 residues. The data originate from a study of blood T cell repertoires in COVID-19. In the study overall: Both acute and convalescent COVID-19 samples were obtained from the United States, Italy and Spain. T cells, B-cell-depleted T cells, or PBMCs provided the cDNA or gDNA that served as material.

As processed by the authors: Estimates of nucleated cell counts were drawn from the amplification of reference gene primers. Profiled with immunoSEQ multiplex PCR; TCRdb holds only in-frame clones, not every one. The DNA was the basis for D and trimming; V, J and clone size are from that table. The table shows roughly 100,000 clones, with around 86% occurring only once. The sample comprised peripheral blood. The receptor was isolated from a man aged 50-59 years with acute or convalescent COVID-19. The V call is TRBV11-3, the J call TRBJ2-1; D is possibly TRBD2 (5 bases). The CDR3 reads CASSPGGEPPNEQFF. The CDR3 DNA is TGTGCCAGCAGCCCAGGAGGTGAGCCCCCCAATGAGCAGTTCTTC.